The subject of this entry is one T cell receptor (beta chain). A much larger clone differs from this one at a single base, so this may be a read error. Amplicons of TCR beta CDR3 were generated from genomic DNA by two-round multiplex PCR. Amplification during the initial PCR round employed primers specific to each TRBV and TRBJ gene. TCRdb redid the calling of the multiplex PCR reads with MiXCR, one entry per CDR3 protein. Of approximately 51,000 distinct CDR3 sequences in the sample, 30% to 40% were seen once. The V gene's germline CDR1 is MRHNA and CDR2 SNTAGT. The CDR3 extends over 19 amino acids. V lost 2 bases, J lost 5 bases, and 27 bases lay in between. This sample is drawn from a study of prognosis after radiotherapy for stage I lung cancer.

The clonotype comes from a donor over 45 with non-small cell lung cancer. The chain is built from TRBV6-4 and TRBJ2-5; D may correspond to TRBD1 or TRBD2 (6 bases each). The sample consisted of PBMCs, taken before or after stereotactic body radiation therapy (not recorded which). The CDR3 here is CASSDPKRGGRPTEETQYF. CDR3 bases: TGTGCCAGCAGTGACCCGAAGCGAGGGGGGCGGCCAACAGAGGAGACCCAGTACTTC.